One sample yielded the 24 T cell receptor beta chains listed below, sequenced in a study of control samples from healthy donors and cancer patients. Assay used: immunoSEQ multiplex PCR; TCRdb lists only in-frame clones, some missing. In the table there are tens of thousands of clones, roughly three quarters of which are singletons. The sequenced material came from formalin-fixed, paraffin-embedded tissue. The receptors were sampled from a male donor with melanoma.

The rearrangement joins TRBV7-9 to TRBJ1-2; the match to TRBD1 covers 8 bases. The V segment lost 5 bases and the J segment 6 bases; nucleotides outside the gene matches: 8. The CDR3 is 14 residues long. Germline CDR1 and CDR2: SEHNR and FQNEAQ (reference sequence). CDR3 in amino acids: CASSHGQGQDGYTF. For the CDR3, the DNA is TGTGCCAGCAGCCACGGACAGGGACAAGATGGCTACACCTTC.

V usage is TRBV10-2 and J usage is TRBJ1-1; no definite D call. The CDR3 has 15 amino acids. Germline V gives CDR1 WSHSY, CDR2 SAAADI. V lost 5 bases and J 5 bases, leaving 18 bases between the germline ends. The CDR3 reads CASSRLGPARTEAFF. For the CDR3, the DNA is TGCGCCAGCAGTCGGTTAGGACCGGCCAGGACTGAAGCTTTCTTT.

The rearrangement links TRBV5-1 to TRBJ2-5, with a tentative D call TRBD1 (7 bases). CDR3 length: 14 amino acids. The germline gives CDR1 SGHRS, CDR2 YFSETQ. V gave up 7 bases and J gave up 2 bases, with 15 bases separating them. The CDR3 is CASAVAGGQETQYF. The CDR3, as DNA: TGCGCCAGCGCCGTGGCAGGGGGGCAAGAGACCCAGTACTTC.

V usage is TRBV28 and J usage is TRBJ1-1, with D tentatively TRBD1 (5 bases). Trimming shortened V by 2 bases and J by 13 bases, and 14 bases separated the two germline ends. The CDR3 spans 12 residues. Per germline, CDR1 MDHEN and CDR2 SYDVKM. The CDR3 nucleotides read TGTGCCAGCAGTTTAACAGGTCGGAATGGTTTCTTT. Translating it yields CASSLTGRNGFF. The complete variable domain, with remaining parts taken from reference TRBV28 and TRBJ1-1, reads DVKVTQSSRYLVKRTGEKVFLECVQDMDHENMFWYRQDPGLGLRLIYFSYDVKMKEKGDIPEGYSVSREKKERFSLILESASTNQTSMYLCASSLTGRNGFFGQGTRLTVV.

The V call is TRBV19, the J call TRBJ2-7, with 10 positions matching TRBD2. CDR1 and CDR2 from the germline V gene are LNHDA and SQIVND (reference sequence). The CDR3 has 15 residues. Unmatched junction bases numbered 8, after V lost 5 bases and J lost 4 bases. For the CDR3, the DNA is TGTGCCAGTAGTCGTGACCTAGCGGGAGTGTACGAGCAGTACTTC. Protein product: CASSRDLAGVYEQYF.

This rearrangement joins TRBV19 to TRBJ1-2, with unresolved D. In germline, CDR1 is LNHDA, CDR2 SQIVND (reference sequence). Trimming left V 7 bases short and J 5 bases short, with 11 bases between. CDR3 length: 12 amino acids. CDR3 residues: CASTTNPYGYTF. The CDR3 DNA is TGTGCCAGTACCACTAACCCGTATGGCTACACCTTC.

The chain joins TRBV19 to TRBJ1-1; D is perhaps TRBD1 (6 bases). Germline loops: CDR1 LNHDA, CDR2 SQIVND (reference sequence). Trimming removed 4 bases from V and 3 bases from J, with 12 bases in between. The CDR3 contains 14 residues. The CDR3, as DNA: TGTGCCAGTAGTAAATTGACAGGCGACACTGAAGCTTTCTTT. Translating gives CASSKLTGDTEAFF.

The chain combines TRBV29-1 with TRBJ1-2, with D tentatively TRBD1 (6 bases). Germline CDR1 is SQVTM and CDR2 is ANQGSEA. Trimming cost V 6 bases and J 6 bases, with 17 bases left between them. There are 13 residues in the CDR3. Written as DNA, the CDR3 is TGCAGCGTAAACAGGGTCTCCGTCGATGGCTACACCTTC. Translated, it gives CSVNRVSVDGYTF.

The rearrangement joins TRBV6-1 to TRBJ1-4; unclear D gene. Germline lookup yields CDR1 MNHNS and CDR2 SASEGT. The length of the CDR3 is 13 residues. Between the trimmed V and J ends, which lost 2 bases and 8 bases, there was a span of 9 bases. The CDR3 loop reads CASSELVSEKLFF. The DNA of the CDR3 is TGTGCCAGCAGTGAATTGGTGTCGGAAAAACTGTTTTTT.

CDR3 sequence reads: CASTTGTGGYNEQFF. CDR3 DNA sequence: TGCGCCAGCACCACCGGGACAGGGGGATACAATGAGCAGTTCTTC. This chain connects TRBV5-1 to TRBJ2-1; TRBD1 matches at 11 bases. The germline gives CDR1 SGHRS, CDR2 YFSETQ. CDR3 length equals 15 residues. V trimming: 6 bases; J trimming: 4 bases; junction bases outside the gene matches: 6.

The chain combines TRBV29-1 with TRBJ2-3, with 11 bases fitting TRBD2. The germline CDR1 and CDR2 sequences are SQVTM and ANQGSEA. CDR3 length: 14 amino acids. V trimming: 5 bases; J trimming: 1 base; junction bases outside the gene matches: 2. In DNA, the CDR3 is TGCAGCGTTAGACTAGCGGGACGCACAGATACGCAGTATTTT. It encodes CSVRLAGRTDTQYF.

The rearrangement links TRBV21-1 to TRBJ2-7; the table gives TRBD1 as D, unverified against the DNA. TRBV21-1 is recorded as a pseudogene. This CDR3 is 15 amino acids long. The CDR3, as DNA: TGTGCCAGCAGCAAACAACAGGAGGGGGCATACGAGCAGTACTTC. This encodes CASSKQQEGAYEQYF.

The chain links TRBV28 to TRBJ2-3; TRBD1 might be the D (5 bases). Germline V gives CDR1 MDHEN, CDR2 SYDVKM. V lost 7 bases and J 4 bases, leaving 21 bases between the germline ends. This CDR3 is 16 amino acids long. CDR3 amino acids: CASIPYRGFLADTQYF. In DNA form, the CDR3 reads TGTGCCAGCATCCCTTATAGGGGTTTTCTAGCAGATACGCAGTATTTT.

The CDR3 reads CASSVAGDSNQPQHF. The CDR3 coding sequence is TGTGCCAGCAGCGTGGCCGGGGATAGCAATCAGCCCCAGCATTTT. This chain connects TRBV9 to TRBJ1-5; D not certain. The CDR3 consists of 15 residues. Between the trimmed V and J ends, which lost 2 bases and 0 bases, there was a span of 9 bases. Germline V gives CDR1 SGDLS, CDR2 YYNGEE.

The CDR3 protein is CASSDGGGNEKLFF. CDR3 in DNA: TGTGCCAGCAGTGATGGGGGTGGTAATGAAAAACTGTTTTTT. V is TRBV2 and J is TRBJ1-4, with a possible D match to TRBD1 (5 bases). Germline CDR1 SNHLY, CDR2 FYNNEI. Between the trimmed V and J ends, which lost 3 bases and 4 bases, there was a span of 9 bases. The length of the CDR3 is 14 residues.

The V call is TRBV5-1, the J call TRBJ2-7, with unresolved D. The CDR3 has 15 residues. The germline V gene encodes CDR1 SGHRS and CDR2 YFSETQ. Trimming left V 1 base short and J 2 bases short, with 13 bases between. The CDR3 is CASSLTPTTTYEQYF. The CDR3 coding sequence is TGCGCCAGCAGCTTGACCCCGACGACGACCTACGAGCAGTACTTC. Full variable domain (remainder filled in from reference TRBV5-1 and TRBJ2-7): KAGVTQTPRYLIKTRGQQVTLSCSPISGHRSVSWYQQTPGQGLQFLFEYFSETQRNKGNFPGRFSGRQFSNSRSEMNVSTLELGDSALYLCASSLTPTTTYEQYFGPGTRLTVT.

The rearrangement joins TRBV4-2 to TRBJ1-1; maybe TRBD1 (5 bases). CDR3 size: 15 residues. In germline, CDR1 is LGHNA, CDR2 YNFKEQ. V lost 0 bases to trimming and J lost 1 base, with 9 bases between them. CDR3 coding DNA: TGTGCCAGCAGCCAAGAGGGGCTCTCGAACACTGAAGCTTTCTTT. This translates into CASSQEGLSNTEAFF.

This clone was detected a few times. The gene calls are TRBV29-1 and TRBJ2-7, with TRBD1 matching over 10 bases. The CDR3 totals 15 residues. Trimming at V came to 1 base and at J to 2 bases, leaving 5 bases not matched to a gene. Germline CDR1 reads SQVTM; CDR2 reads ANQGSEA. CDR3 nucleotides: TGCAGCGTTGAAGGGGACAGGGGAAGCCCCTACGAGCAGTACTTC. It specifies CSVEGDRGSPYEQYF.

The chain recombines TRBV5-1 with TRBJ1-3; TRBD1 is a possible D gene (5 bases). There are 14 residues in the CDR3. In germline, CDR1 is SGHRS, CDR2 YFSETQ. V dropped 5 bases and J dropped 0 bases, with 9 bases sitting between them. CDR3 in amino acids: CASSQGDSGNTIYF. The CDR3 nucleotides are TGCGCCAGCAGTCAAGGGGACTCTGGAAACACCATATATTTT. Full variable domain (outside the CDR3, taken from reference TRBV5-1 and TRBJ1-3): KAGVTQTPRYLIKTRGQQVTLSCSPISGHRSVSWYQQTPGQGLQFLFEYFSETQRNKGNFPGRFSGRQFSNSRSEMNVSTLELGDSALYLCASSQGDSGNTIYFGEGSWLTVV.

The J gene is TRBJ2-3, the V gene TRBV20-1; 12 bases are a match to TRBD2. The germline V gene encodes CDR1 DFQATT and CDR2 SNEGSKA (reference sequence). This CDR3 has 22 residues. Unmatched junction bases numbered 25, after V lost 3 bases and J lost 3 bases. CDR3 sequence: CSASEGRGQVTGLAGLTDTQYF. CDR3 nucleotides: TGCAGTGCTAGTGAAGGCAGGGGACAGGTTACCGGACTAGCGGGACTAACAGATACGCAGTATTTT.

The V and J genes are TRBV5-6 and TRBJ2-7; D is perhaps TRBD1 or TRBD2 (5 bases each). CDR1 is SGHDT and CDR2 is YYEEEE in the germline V gene. The CDR3 has 13 residues. The ends were cut back, 7 bases at V and 7 bases at J, with 18 bases in the middle. The CDR3: CASSRRRAGEQYF. The CDR3 nucleotides are TGTGCCAGCTCCCGGCGGCGGGCAGGGGAGCAGTACTTC.

Only one count was recorded for this clone. The chain couples TRBV6-1 to TRBJ1-1, with D possibly TRBD1 on 6 matching bases. V dropped 1 base and J dropped 3 bases, with 15 bases sitting between them. Per the germline V gene, CDR1 is MNHNS and CDR2 is SASEGT. The CDR3 has 16 residues. CDR3: CASSEGTRPGDTEAFF. CDR3 nucleotides: TGTGCCAGCAGTGAAGGGACCCGACCAGGGGACACTGAAGCTTTCTTT.

This chain connects TRBV5-1 to TRBJ2-1, with TRBD2 identical over 13 bases. This CDR3 has 16 residues. J was trimmed by 5 bases and V by 4 bases; bases with no gene match: 6. CDR1 is SGHRS and CDR2 is YFSETQ in the germline V gene. The CDR3 DNA follows: TGCGCCAGCAGCCCCCTACTAGCGGGAGGGAACAATGAGCAGTTCTTC. It translates to CASSPLLAGGNNEQFF.

The rearrangement links TRBV7-2 to TRBJ2-7; 12 bases agree with TRBD2. The CDR3 runs to 13 residues. From germline, CDR1 is SGHTA and CDR2 FQGNSA. Germline trimming cut 8 bases from V and 5 bases from J; bases unmatched to any gene: 4. CDR3 coding DNA: TGTGCCAGCGCCGGACTAGCGGGAAACGAGCAGTACTTC. This sequence encodes CASAGLAGNEQYF.